This is a list of T cell receptor beta chains from one sample in a study of blood T cell repertoires in COVID-19. The repertoire was sequenced with immunoSEQ multiplex PCR; TCRdb's copy has only in-frame clones and lacks some. The sample shows over 90,000 clones, approximately 84% of them seen only once. The sample consisted of peripheral blood. These TCRs come from a man aged 55-75 years with acute or convalescent COVID-19. Both conserved end residues are part of each CDR3. The D gene is left open where the match is weak. Size is omitted from some rows. Given values are once, few, many or a class for expanded clones.

d_call | j_call | clone_size | v_call | cdr3_nt | cdr3_aa
TRBD1 | TRBJ2-2 | - | TRBV6-2/TRBV6-3 | TGTGCCAGCAGTTCCGACAGGGAGAGGGACACCGGGGAGCTGTTTTTT | CASSSDRERDTGELFF
TRBD2 | TRBJ2-5 | - | TRBV18 | TGTGCCAGCTCCGGACTAGCGGAGACCCAGTACTTC | CASSGLAETQYF
TRBD2 | TRBJ2-7 | - | TRBV2 | TGTGCCAGCAGTGTCCGGCGGGGGGGCCTCGAGCAGTACTTC | CASSVRRGGLEQYF
TRBD2 | TRBJ2-5 | - | TRBV6-5 | TGTGCCAGCAGTTACCTGGGACTAGCGGACCAAGAGACCCAGTACTTC | CASSYLGLADQETQYF
- | TRBJ1-5 | - | TRBV19 | TGTGCCAGTAGTATTCGGACAGTTTATAGCAATCAGCCCCAGCATTTT | CASSIRTVYSNQPQHF
- | TRBJ2-5 | few | TRBV10-3 | TGTGCCATCAGTGAGTCGGGGCTCGAGACCCAGTACTTC | CAISESGLETQYF
TRBD1 | TRBJ1-3 | - | TRBV2 | TGTGCCAGTGGACCCGGACAGGGAGGAAGAAACACCATATATTTT | CASGPGQGGRNTIYF
- | TRBJ1-3 | few | TRBV5-5 | TGTGCCAGCAGCCCAGGTTACCGGACTGGAGCTGGAAACACCATATATTTT | CASSPGYRTGAGNTIYF
- | TRBJ2-1 | once | TRBV7-8 | TGTGCCAGCAGCTTAAGTACAGGGCCAATATTCCATGAGCAGTTCTTC | CASSLSTGPIFHEQFF
- | TRBJ2-3 | - | TRBV9 | TGTGCCAGCAGCGTAGAGGGGGGGAGCACAGATACGCAGTATTTT | CASSVEGGSTDTQYF
TRBD2 | TRBJ2-4 | - | TRBV3-1/TRBV3-2 | TGTGCCAGCAGCCAAGAGCTAGCGGGTGTAGCCAAAAACATTCAGTACTTC | CASSQELAGVAKNIQYF
- | TRBJ2-5 | - | TRBV6-5 | TGTGCCAGCAGTTATCGCGGGTACCAAGAGACCCAGTACTTC | CASSYRGYQETQYF
- | TRBJ2-7 | - | TRBV7-9 | TGTGCCAGCAGCTTCGGGATGGCCTACGAGCAGTACTTC | CASSFGMAYEQYF
- | TRBJ2-1 | - | TRBV9 | TGTGCCAGCAGCGTAGGTTTAGCGGAGTACAATGAGCAGTTCTTC | CASSVGLAEYNEQFF
TRBD1 | TRBJ2-7 | - | TRBV10-1 | TGCGCCAGCAGTGAGAGCACAGGGGCACGCGAGCAGTACTTC | CASSESTGAREQYF
- | TRBJ2-1 | - | TRBV12-5 | TGTGCTAGCCAGGGATCAGCGGGCAATGAGCAGTTCTTC | CASQGSAGNEQFF
- | TRBJ2-1 | - | TRBV7-3 | TGTGCCAGCAGCTTAAATCGGGGCGGGGCCCTTTTCAATGAGCAGTTCTTC | CASSLNRGGALFNEQFF
TRBD2 | TRBJ2-7 | - | TRBV7-8 | TGTGCCAGCAGTTCCGGGACTAGCGCGAACTACGAGCAGTACTTC | CASSSGTSANYEQYF
- | TRBJ1-5 | - | TRBV18 | TGTGCCAGCTCACCGAAGGAAATAGCGGCGCCCCAGCATTTT | CASSPKEIAAPQHF
- | TRBJ1-2 | - | TRBV11-2 | TGTGCCAGCAGCTTAGAAGGGGCAAGCGGCTACACCTTC | CASSLEGASGYTF
TRBD1 | TRBJ1-1 | many | TRBV5-1 | TGCGCCAGCAGCCTCGGGGACAGCGTGAACACTGAAGCTTTCTTT | CASSLGDSVNTEAFF
- | TRBJ1-5 | - | TRBV2 | TGTGCCAGCCAGGACAGCCCACGGCAGCCCCAGCATTTT | CASQDSPRQPQHF
TRBD2 | TRBJ2-5 | - | TRBV5-6 | TGTGCCAGCAGCACTAGGACTAGCGGGGGGGAACAAGAGACCCAGTACTTC | CASSTRTSGGEQETQYF
- | TRBJ1-2 | - | TRBV27 | TGTGCCAGCAGTTTAAGAGCGGGTTTTAACTATGGCTACACCTTC | CASSLRAGFNYGYTF
- | TRBJ1-1 | - | TRBV3-1/TRBV3-2 | TGTGCCAGCAGCCAAACGGTCTCGAACACTGAAGCTTTCTTT | CASSQTVSNTEAFF
TRBD2 | TRBJ2-7 | - | TRBV7-9 | TGTGCCAGCAGCTCCCGTAGCGGGCGTGGGCCCGAGCAGTACTTC | CASSSRSGRGPEQYF
- | TRBJ2-1 | once | TRBV21-1 | TGTGCCAGCAGCCCCCCATGTGGGGGGGACTCCTACAATGAGCAGTTCTTC | CASSPPCGGDSYNEQFF
TRBD1 | TRBJ1-2 | - | TRBV10-3 | TGTGCCATCAGTGAGTCGCTTTTGACAGGGAGCTATGGCTACACCTTC | CAISESLLTGSYGYTF